This paragraph covers one T cell receptor (beta chain) sequence. This entry comes from a study of T cells after yellow fever vaccination. TCRdb passed the 5' RACE reads through MiXCR, listing each CDR3 protein once. The data contain some 340,000 distinct CDR3 sequences, roughly 4.3% of them seen just once; the ten biggest clones take up about 26%. This CDR3 region has 15 residues. Germline trimming cut 9 bases from V and 4 bases from J; bases unmatched to any gene: 11. The V gene's germline CDR1 is MNHEY and CDR2 SVGEGT. The rearrangement uses TRBV6-2 or TRBV6-3 and TRBJ2-1, with 8 nucleotides matching TRBD2. The TCR sequence derives from a man between 18 and 29 years old who received the YFV17D yellow fever vaccine. The material sequenced was PBMCs, taken 5 days after the yellow fever booster vaccination. This CDR3 is CASVSRAGAYNEQFF. The DNA for the CDR3 is TGTGCCAGTGTCTCTCGAGCGGGGGCATACAATGAGCAGTTCTTC.